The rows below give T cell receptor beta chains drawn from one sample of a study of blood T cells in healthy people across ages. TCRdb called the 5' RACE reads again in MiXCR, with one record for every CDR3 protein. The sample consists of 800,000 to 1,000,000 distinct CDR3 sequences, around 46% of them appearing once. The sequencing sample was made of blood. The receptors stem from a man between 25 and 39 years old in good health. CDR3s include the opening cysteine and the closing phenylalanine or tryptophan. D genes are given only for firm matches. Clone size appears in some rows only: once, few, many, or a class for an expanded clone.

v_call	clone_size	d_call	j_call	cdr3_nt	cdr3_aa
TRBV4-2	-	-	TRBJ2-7	TGTACCAGCAGCACCCTAGGGGCCGAGCAGTACTTC	CTSSTLGAEQYF
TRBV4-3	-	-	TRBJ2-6	TGCGCCAGCAGCCAGGAGGGGGGCGGAGTGCGCTCTGGGGCCAACGTCCTGACTTTC	CASSQEGGGVRSGANVLTF
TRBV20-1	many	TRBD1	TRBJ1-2	TGCAGTGCTGACAGGGGGCGGAATGGCTACACCTTC	CSADRGRNGYTF
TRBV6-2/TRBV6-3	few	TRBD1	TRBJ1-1	TGTGCCAGCAGCCCCTGGGGGACAGGGGCCATGAACACTGAAGCTTTCTTT	CASSPWGTGAMNTEAFF
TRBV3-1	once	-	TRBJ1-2	TGTGCCAGCAGCCGGCAGGGCGCTACTAACTATGGCTACACCTTC	CASSRQGATNYGYTF
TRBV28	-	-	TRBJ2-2	TGTGCCAGCAGTTCAGGGACAATCGGCGGGGAGCTGTTTTTT	CASSSGTIGGELFF
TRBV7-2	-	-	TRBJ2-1	TGTGCCAGCAGCTTAGAGAAGGGTAGAAAGCAGTTCTTC	CASSLEKGRKQFF
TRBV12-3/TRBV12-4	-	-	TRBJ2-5	TGTGCCAGCAAAAAGGGGCAAGAGACCCAGTACTTC	CASKKGQETQYF
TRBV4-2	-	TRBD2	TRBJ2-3	TGTGCCAGCAGCCAAGATGGATCGGCTAGCGGGGGGGCCCGTACAGATACGCAGTATTTT	CASSQDGSASGGARTDTQYF
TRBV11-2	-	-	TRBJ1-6	TGTGCCAGCAGCTCGGCTGATTCACCCCTCCACTTT	CASSSADSPLHF
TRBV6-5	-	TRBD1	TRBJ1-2	TGTGCCAGCAGCAGTCCGGGACAGGGGAACGATGGCTACACCTTC	CASSSPGQGNDGYTF
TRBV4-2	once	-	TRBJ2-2	TGTGCCAGCAGCCTAATGGTCACCGGGGAGCTGTTTTTT	CASSLMVTGELFF
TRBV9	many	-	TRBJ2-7	TGTGCCAGCAGCGTAGTGTTTTGGGGGGAACGCTCCTACGAGCAGTACTTC	CASSVVFWGERSYEQYF
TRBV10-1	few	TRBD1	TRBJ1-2	TGCGCCAGCAGTGATCCTAATGACAGGGGAAGATATGGCTACACCTTC	CASSDPNDRGRYGYTF
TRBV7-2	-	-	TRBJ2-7	TGTGCCAGCAGCTTAGATTCTCTCGGATTAGGGGCCTACGAGCAGTACTTC	CASSLDSLGLGAYEQYF
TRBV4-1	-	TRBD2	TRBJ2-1	TGCGCCAGCAGCCAAGTTCTGCGGGGGTCCTCCTACAATGAGCAGTTCTTC	CASSQVLRGSSYNEQFF
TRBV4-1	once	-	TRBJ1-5	TGCGTCAGCAGCCAAGAGAGAGACCTCAATCAGCCCCAGCATTTT	CVSSQERDLNQPQHF
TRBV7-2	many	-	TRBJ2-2	TGTGCCAGCAGCTTAGAGGGGAACACCGGGGAGCTGTTTTTT	CASSLEGNTGELFF
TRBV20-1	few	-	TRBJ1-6	TGCAGTGCTAGAGATCCGATTTGGGACCCCGAAGTTTCACCCCTCCACTTT	CSARDPIWDPEVSPLHF
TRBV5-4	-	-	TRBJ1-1	TGTGCCAGCAGCGTGTACGGCCCTAACCCCCAAGCTTTCTTT	CASSVYGPNPQAFF
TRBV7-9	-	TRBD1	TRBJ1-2	TGTGCCAGCAGCCCCACAGGGGGCTCCTCCAACTATGGCTACACCTTC	CASSPTGGSSNYGYTF
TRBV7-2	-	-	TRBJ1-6	TGTGCCAGCAGCCCCCGGACATCAAGTAATTCACCCCTCCACTTT	CASSPRTSSNSPLHF
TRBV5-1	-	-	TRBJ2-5	TGCGCCAGCAGCCCCGGAACCTCTAAAGAGACCCAGTACTTC	CASSPGTSKETQYF
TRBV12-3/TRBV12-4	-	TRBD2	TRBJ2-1	TGTGCCAGCAGTTTCCAAGCGGGGGGGAATGAGCAGTTCTTC	CASSFQAGGNEQFF
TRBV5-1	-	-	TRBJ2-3	TGCGCCAGCTCCCCAGACCCTAGCACAGATACGCAGTATTTT	CASSPDPSTDTQYF
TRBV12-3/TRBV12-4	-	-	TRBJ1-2	TGTGCCAGCAGTTTAGCTGCGGGCGGGGGGCACGGCTACACCTTC	CASSLAAGGGHGYTF